The clone carrying this TCR beta chain was observed a few times. The target antigen is unknown. This sample was taken from a study of vaccination effects on CD4 cells after COVID-19. Study as a whole: Participants each got two BNT162b2 or mRNA-1273 vaccine doses. General study results and limits: After vaccination, at late timepoints, clones induced by infection and by vaccine contracted markedly.

TCRdb keeps only in-frame clones here, not all; method: immunoSEQ multiplex PCR. The sample yields around 50,000 clones, around 80% seen once. Antigen-specific CD4+ T cells were expanded (with viral peptide pools) by the ViraFEST assay ahead of sequencing. On roughly day 10 of culture, CD4+ T cells were separated out. Their SARS-CoV-2 infection, verified by PCR, occurred between March and December 2020. An HIV-1 Nef peptide pool served as the negative control culture. Here the sequenced sample was CD4+ T cells from PBMCs cultured with HIV peptides, taken before COVID-19 vaccination. Subset of the sample: HIV-1 Nef peptide pool negative control/reference culture. The TCR sequence derives from a human donor who had a prior SARS-CoV-2 infection.

Here the CDR3 reads CASSQVSLAGRGGELFF. The CDR3 DNA reads TGTGCCAGCAGCCAAGTGTCACTAGCGGGGAGGGGCGGGGAGCTGTTTTTT. The V gene is TRBV3-1 (or the pseudogene TRBV3-2), the J gene TRBJ2-2; the match to TRBD2 covers 10 bases. Germline trimming cut 1 base from V and 7 bases from J; bases unmatched to any gene: 9. From germline, CDR1 is LGHDT and CDR2 YNNKEL (reference sequence). The length of the CDR3 is 17 residues.